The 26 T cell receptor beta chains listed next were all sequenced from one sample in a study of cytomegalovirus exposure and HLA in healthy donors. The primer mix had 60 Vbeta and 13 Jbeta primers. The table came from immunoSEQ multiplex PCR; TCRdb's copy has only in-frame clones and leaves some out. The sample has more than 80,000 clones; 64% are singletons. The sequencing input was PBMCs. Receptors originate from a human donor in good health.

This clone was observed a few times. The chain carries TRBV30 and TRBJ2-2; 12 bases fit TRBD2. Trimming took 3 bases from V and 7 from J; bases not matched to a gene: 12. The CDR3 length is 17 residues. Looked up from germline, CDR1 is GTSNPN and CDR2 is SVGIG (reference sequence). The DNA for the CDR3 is TGTGCCTGGAGCCTAGGACTAGCGGGGACGGGGGACGGGGAGCTGTTTTTT. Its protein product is CAWSLGLAGTGDGELFF.

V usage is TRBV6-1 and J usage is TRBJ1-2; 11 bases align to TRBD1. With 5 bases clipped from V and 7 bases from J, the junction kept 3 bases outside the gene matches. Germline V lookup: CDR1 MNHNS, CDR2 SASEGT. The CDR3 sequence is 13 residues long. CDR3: CASSRTGGSGYTF. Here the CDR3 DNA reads TGTGCCAGCAGTCGGACAGGGGGCTCTGGCTACACCTTC.

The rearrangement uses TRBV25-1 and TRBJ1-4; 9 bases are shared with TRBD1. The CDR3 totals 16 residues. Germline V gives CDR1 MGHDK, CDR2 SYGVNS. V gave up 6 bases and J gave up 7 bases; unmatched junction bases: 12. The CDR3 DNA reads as TGTGCCAGCAGCCCCAACCAACAGGGGGCTGGTGAAAAACTGTTTTTT. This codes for CASSPNQQGAGEKLFF.

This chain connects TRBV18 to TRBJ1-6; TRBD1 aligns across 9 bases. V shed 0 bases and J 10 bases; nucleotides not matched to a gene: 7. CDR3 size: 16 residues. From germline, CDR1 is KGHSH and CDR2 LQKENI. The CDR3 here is CASSPPTGQGLSPLHF. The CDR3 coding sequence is TGTGCCAGCTCACCACCGACGGGACAGGGTCTCTCACCCCTCCACTTT. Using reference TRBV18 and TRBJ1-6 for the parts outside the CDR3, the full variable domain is NAGVMQNPRHLVRRRGQEARLRCSPMKGHSHVYWYRQLPEEGLKFMVYLQKENIIDESGMPKERFSAEFPKEGPSILRIQQVVRGDSAAYFCASSPPTGQGLSPLHFGNGTRLTVT.

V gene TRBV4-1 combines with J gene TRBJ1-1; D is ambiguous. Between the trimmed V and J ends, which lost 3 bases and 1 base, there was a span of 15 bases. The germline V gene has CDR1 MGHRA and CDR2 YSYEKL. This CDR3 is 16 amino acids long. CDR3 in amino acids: CASSHNPVGGNTEAFF. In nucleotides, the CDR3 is TGCGCCAGCAGCCATAACCCGGTCGGCGGGAACACTGAAGCTTTCTTT.

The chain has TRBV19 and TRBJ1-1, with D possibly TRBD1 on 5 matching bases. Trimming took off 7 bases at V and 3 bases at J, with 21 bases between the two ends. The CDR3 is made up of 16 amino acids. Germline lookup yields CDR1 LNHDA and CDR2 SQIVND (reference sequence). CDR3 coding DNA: TGTGCCAGTATCCCCGAAGGCTCCCGGGGGGACACTGAAGCTTTCTTT. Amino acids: CASIPEGSRGDTEAFF.

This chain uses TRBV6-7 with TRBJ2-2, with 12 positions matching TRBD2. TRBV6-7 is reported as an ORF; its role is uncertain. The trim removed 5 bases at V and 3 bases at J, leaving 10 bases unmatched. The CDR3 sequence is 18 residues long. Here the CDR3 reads CASSEDSSGGADTGELFF. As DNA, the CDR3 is TGTGCCAGCAGTGAAGACTCTAGCGGGGGGGCGGACACCGGGGAGCTGTTTTTT.

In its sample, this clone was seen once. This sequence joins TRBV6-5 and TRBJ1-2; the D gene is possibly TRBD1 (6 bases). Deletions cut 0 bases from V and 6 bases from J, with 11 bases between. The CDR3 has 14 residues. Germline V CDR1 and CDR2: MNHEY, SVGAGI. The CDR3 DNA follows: TGTGCCAGCAGTTACTCGTCAGGGGCTGATGGCTACACCTTC. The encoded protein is CASSYSSGADGYTF.

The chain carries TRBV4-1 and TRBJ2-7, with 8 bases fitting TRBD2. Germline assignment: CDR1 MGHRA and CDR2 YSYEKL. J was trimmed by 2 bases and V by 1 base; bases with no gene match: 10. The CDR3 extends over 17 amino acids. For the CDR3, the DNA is TGCGCCAGCAGCCAAGGAGTTGATAGCGGGGCGCCCTACGAGCAGTACTTC. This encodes CASSQGVDSGAPYEQYF.

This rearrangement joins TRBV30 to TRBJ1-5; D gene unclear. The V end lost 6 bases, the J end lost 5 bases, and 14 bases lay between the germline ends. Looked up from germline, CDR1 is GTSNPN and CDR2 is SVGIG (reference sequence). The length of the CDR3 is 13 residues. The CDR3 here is CACSPKLDQPQHF. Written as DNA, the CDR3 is TGTGCCTGTAGCCCGAAGTTGGATCAGCCCCAGCATTTT.

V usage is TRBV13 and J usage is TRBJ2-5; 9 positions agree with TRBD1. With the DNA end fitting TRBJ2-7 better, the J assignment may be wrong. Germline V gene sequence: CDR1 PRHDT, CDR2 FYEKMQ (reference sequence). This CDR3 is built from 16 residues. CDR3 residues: CASSRSGTGNFREQYF. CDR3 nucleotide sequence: TGTGCCAGCAGCCGATCCGGGACAGGGAATTTCCGCGAGCAGTACTTC.

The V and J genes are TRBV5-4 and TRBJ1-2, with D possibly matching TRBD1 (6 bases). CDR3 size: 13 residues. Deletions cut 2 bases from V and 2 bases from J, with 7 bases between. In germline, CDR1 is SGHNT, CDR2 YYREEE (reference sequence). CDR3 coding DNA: TGTGCCAGCAGCTTCCAGGGGAACTATGGCTACACCTTC. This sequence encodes CASSFQGNYGYTF. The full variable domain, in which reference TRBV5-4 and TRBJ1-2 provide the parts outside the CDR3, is ETGVTQSPTHLIKTRGQQVTLRCSSQSGHNTVSWYQQALGQGPQFIFQYYREEENGRGNFPPRFSGLQFPNYSSELNVNALELDDSALYLCASSFQGNYGYTFGSGTRLTVV.

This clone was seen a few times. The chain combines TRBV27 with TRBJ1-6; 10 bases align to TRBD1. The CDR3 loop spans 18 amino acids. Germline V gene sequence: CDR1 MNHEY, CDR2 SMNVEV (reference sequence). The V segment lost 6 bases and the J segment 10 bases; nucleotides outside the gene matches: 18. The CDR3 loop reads CASRTVLRRDRGGSPLHF. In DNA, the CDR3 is TGTGCCAGCAGAACAGTACTCCGCCGGGACAGGGGTGGGTCACCCCTCCACTTT.

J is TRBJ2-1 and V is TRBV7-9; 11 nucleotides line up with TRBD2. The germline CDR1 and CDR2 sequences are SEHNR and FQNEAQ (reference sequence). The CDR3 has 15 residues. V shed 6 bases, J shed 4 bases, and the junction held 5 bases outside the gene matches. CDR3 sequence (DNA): TGTGCCAGCAGGTCTAGCGGGGGGAGTTACAATGAGCAGTTCTTC. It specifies CASRSSGGSYNEQFF.

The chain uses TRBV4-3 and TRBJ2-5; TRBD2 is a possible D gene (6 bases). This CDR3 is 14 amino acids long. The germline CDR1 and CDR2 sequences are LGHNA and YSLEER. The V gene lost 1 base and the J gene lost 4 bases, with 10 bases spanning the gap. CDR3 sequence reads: CASSQGREAETQYF. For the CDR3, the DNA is TGCGCCAGCAGCCAAGGGAGGGAGGCAGAGACCCAGTACTTC.

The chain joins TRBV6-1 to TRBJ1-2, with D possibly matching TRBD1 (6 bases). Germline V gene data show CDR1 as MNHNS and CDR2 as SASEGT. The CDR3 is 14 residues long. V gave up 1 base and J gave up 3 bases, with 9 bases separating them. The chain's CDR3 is CASSEDRVYYGYTF. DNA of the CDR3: TGTGCCAGCAGTGAAGACAGGGTCTACTATGGCTACACCTTC.

For the CDR3, the DNA is TGTGCCAGCAGCTTAGGCGCGGGGGGAAACACAGATACGCAGTATTTT. It is translated as CASSLGAGGNTDTQYF. This chain uses TRBV7-6 with TRBJ2-3; 8 nucleotides line up with TRBD2. J gave up 2 bases and V 1 base, and 5 bases lay outside the gene matches. CDR3 size: 16 residues. Per the germline V gene, CDR1 is SGHVS and CDR2 is FNYEAQ.

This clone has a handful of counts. The CDR3 spells CASSQVEGQGFYEQYF. CDR3 DNA sequence: TGCGCCAGCAGCCAAGTAGAGGGACAGGGTTTCTACGAGCAGTACTTC. The chain combines TRBV4-3 with TRBJ2-7, with 9 positions matching TRBD1. With 1 base clipped from V and 3 bases from J, the junction kept 7 bases outside the gene matches. Germline V gives CDR1 LGHNA, CDR2 YSLEER. The CDR3 is 16 amino acids.

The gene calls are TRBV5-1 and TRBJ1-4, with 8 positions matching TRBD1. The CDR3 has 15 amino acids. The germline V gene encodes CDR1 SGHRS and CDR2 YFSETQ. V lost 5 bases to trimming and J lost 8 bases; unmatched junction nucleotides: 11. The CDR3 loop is CASSPQTGANEKLFF. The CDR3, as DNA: TGCGCCAGCAGTCCACAGACAGGGGCAAACGAAAAACTGTTTTTT.

This CDR3 is CASSWDRGNSPLHF. In nucleotides, the CDR3 is TGTGCCAGCAGTTGGGACAGGGGTAATTCACCCCTCCACTTT. V is TRBV2 and J is TRBJ1-6; 10 bases fit TRBD1. The CDR3 totals 14 residues. J gave up 6 bases and V 5 bases, and 1 base lay outside the gene matches. Germline loops: CDR1 SNHLY, CDR2 FYNNEI. Using reference TRBV2 and TRBJ1-6 for the parts outside the CDR3, the full variable domain is EPEVTQTPSHQVTQMGQEVILRCVPISNHLYFYWYRQILGQKVEFLVSFYNNEISEKSEIFDDQFSVERPDGSNFTLKIRSTKLEDSAMYFCASSWDRGNSPLHFGNGTRLTVT.

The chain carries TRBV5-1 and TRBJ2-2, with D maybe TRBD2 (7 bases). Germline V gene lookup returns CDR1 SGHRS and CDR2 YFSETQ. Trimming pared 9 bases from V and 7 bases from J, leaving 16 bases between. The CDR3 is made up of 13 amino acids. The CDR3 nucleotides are TGCGCCACCCAACCGGGGGGCGTCGGGGAGCTGTTTTTT. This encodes CATQPGGVGELFF.

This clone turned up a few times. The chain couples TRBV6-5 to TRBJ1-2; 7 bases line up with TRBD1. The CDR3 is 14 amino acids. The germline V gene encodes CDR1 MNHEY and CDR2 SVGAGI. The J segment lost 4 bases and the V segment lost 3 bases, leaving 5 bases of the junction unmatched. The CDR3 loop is CASSYPGQVYGYTF. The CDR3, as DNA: TGTGCCAGCAGTTATCCCGGACAGGTCTATGGCTACACCTTC.

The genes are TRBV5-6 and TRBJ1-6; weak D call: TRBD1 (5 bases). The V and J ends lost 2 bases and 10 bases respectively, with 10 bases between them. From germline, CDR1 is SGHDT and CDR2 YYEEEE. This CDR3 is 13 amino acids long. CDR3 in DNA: TGTGCCAGCAGCTTACCCAGGGTCTCACCCCTCCACTTT. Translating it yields CASSLPRVSPLHF.

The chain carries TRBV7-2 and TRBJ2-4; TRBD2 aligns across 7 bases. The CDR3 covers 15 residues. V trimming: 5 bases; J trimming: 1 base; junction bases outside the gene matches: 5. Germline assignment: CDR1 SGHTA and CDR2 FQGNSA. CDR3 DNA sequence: TGTGCCAGCAGCGCGGCAGCGGGGGCCAAAAACATTCAGTACTTC. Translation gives CASSAAAGAKNIQYF. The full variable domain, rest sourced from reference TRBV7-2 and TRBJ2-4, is GAGVSQSPSNKVTEKGKDVELRCDPISGHTALYWYRQSLGQGLEFLIYFQGNSAPDKSGLPSDRFSAERTGGSVSTLTIQRTQQEDSAVYLCASSAAAGAKNIQYFGAGTRLSVL.

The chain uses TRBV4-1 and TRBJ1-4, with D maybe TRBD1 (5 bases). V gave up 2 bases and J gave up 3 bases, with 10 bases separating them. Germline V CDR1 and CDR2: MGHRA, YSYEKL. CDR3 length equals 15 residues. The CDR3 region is CASSQSLGANEKLFF. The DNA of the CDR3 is TGCGCCAGCAGCCAATCGTTAGGGGCTAATGAAAAACTGTTTTTT.

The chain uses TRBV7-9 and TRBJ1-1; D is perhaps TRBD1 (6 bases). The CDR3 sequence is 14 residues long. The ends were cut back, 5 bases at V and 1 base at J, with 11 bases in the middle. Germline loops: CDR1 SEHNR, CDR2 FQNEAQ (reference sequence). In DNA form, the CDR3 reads TGTGCCAGCAGCCCCCAGACAGGGAACACTGAAGCTTTCTTT. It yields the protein CASSPQTGNTEAFF.